The following is a TCR beta chain sequence with its context. V was cut by 0 bases and J by 7 bases, with 16 bases left in between. The CDR3 spans 15 residues. Germline V gene data show CDR1 as GTSNPN and CDR2 as SVGIG (reference sequence). This specimen comes from a study of shared clonotypes between healthy human individuals. Turning to the study itself: With ages of 18 to 49, the donors were two women and a few men.

Genomic DNA (from each subset) was split evenly across several immunoSEQ plates. In the sorted-subset replicate PCRs, 200 ng DNA, roughly 29,000 T cell genomes, was used. Produced via immunoSEQ multiplex PCR; TCRdb's table is partial and in-frame only. The sample lists about 2.3 million clones, under 95% seen once, with 0.3% to 0.4% in the top ten. The genes are TRBV30 and TRBJ1-5, with a tentative D call TRBD1 (5 bases). This clonotype was obtained from a young man in good health. Some clones in this sample may be carry-over from other donors' samples. Material for sequencing was naive CD4+ T cells from PBMCs. Subset specified: CD45RA+ positively selected. Here the CDR3 DNA reads TGTGCCTGGAGTGTAGGGGACGCCGCCCGACAGCCCCAGCATTTT. Its protein is CAWSVGDAARQPQHF. Full variable domain (missing parts from reference TRBV30 and TRBJ1-5): SQTIHQWPATLVQPVGSPLSLECTVEGTSNPNLYWYRQAAGRGLQLLFYSVGIGQISSEVPQNLSASRPQDRQFILSSKKLLLSDSGFYLCAWSVGDAARQPQHFGDGTRLSIL.